This T cell receptor (beta chain) emerged from a study of human T cells and chemical hapten exposure. General study points: Sensitization with DPC brought no change to TCRs above 1 in 1000 in frequency.

Germline V gene sequence: CDR1 SQVTM, CDR2 ANQGSEA. The CDR3 covers 13 residues. Deletions cut 5 bases from V and 7 bases from J, with 18 bases between. MiXCR was run by TCRdb on the RACE reads, yielding one entry per CDR3 protein. There are a few hundred thousand distinct CDR3 sequences in the sample; about 6% occur only once, and more than 5.5% lies in the top ten. Noted time point: patch test 2, 6 weeks after DPC sensitization. Treatment here: therapeutic diphenylcyclopropenone sensitization with weekly scalp DPC. This clonotype was counted many times. Antigen specificity is unknown. V is TRBV29-1 and J is TRBJ2-7; possibly TRBD1 for D (6 bases). The sequenced sample was whole blood, obtained in connection with sensitization to the hapten diphenylcyclopropenone (DPC). The clonotype comes from a woman under 30 with alopecia areata. Some clones in this sample may be carry-over from other donors' samples. The DNA of the CDR3 is TGCAGCGTTCCCGGGACATGGACCGGTGAGCAGTACTTC. Translating it yields CSVPGTWTGEQYF.